The 21 T cell receptor beta chains reported below all come from one sample, sequenced in a study of cytomegalovirus exposure and HLA in healthy donors. Amplification used 60 Vbeta primers and 13 Jbeta primers. Assay used: immunoSEQ multiplex PCR; TCRdb lists only in-frame clones, some missing. The sample consists of around 250,000 clones, about 80% of them appearing once. Sequencing was done on a sample of PBMCs. The receptors stem from a woman aged 60-70 years in good health and CMV-seropositive.

The V call is TRBV7-9, the J call TRBJ2-1, with 7 bases matching TRBD2. Per germline, CDR1 SEHNR and CDR2 FQNEAQ (reference sequence). Trimming removed 3 bases from V and 6 bases from J; junction bases left unmatched: 5. CDR3 length: 14 amino acids. The CDR3 DNA reads TGTGCCAGCAGCTTCAGCGGGGTAGGCAATGAGCAGTTCTTC. Translating gives CASSFSGVGNEQFF.

The chain joins TRBV4-1 to TRBJ2-3, with 7 bases aligning to TRBD2. CDR3 length equals 15 residues. The ends lost 2 bases at V and 4 bases at J; junction bases unmatched: 6. Per germline, CDR1 MGHRA and CDR2 YSYEKL. This chain's CDR3 is CASSQSAGAADTQYF. CDR3 DNA: TGCGCCAGCAGCCAATCGGCGGGAGCAGCAGATACGCAGTATTTT.

As regards this clone: Other DNA sequences within the sample encode an identical CDR3. The chain is built from TRBV9 and TRBJ2-1, with 14 bases matching TRBD2. Germline-derived CDR1 and CDR2 are SGDLS and YYNGEE. This CDR3 region has 17 residues. Trimming removed 3 bases from V and 1 base from J; junction bases left unmatched: 3. The CDR3 DNA reads TGTGCCAGCAGCGCAGGACTAGCGGGAGGATCCTACAATGAGCAGTTCTTC. Its translation: CASSAGLAGGSYNEQFF.

The chain links TRBV7-9 to TRBJ1-3; D call uncertain. Trimming removed 3 bases at V and 0 bases at J, with 6 bases between. Per the germline V gene, CDR1 is SEHNR and CDR2 is FQNEAQ (reference sequence). This CDR3 has 14 amino acids. This CDR3 is CASSFADSGNTIYF. Written as DNA, the CDR3 is TGTGCCAGCAGCTTCGCGGACTCTGGAAACACCATATATTTT. The variable domain in full, with the rest retrieved from reference TRBV7-9 and TRBJ1-3, is DTGVSQNPRHKITKRGQNVTFRCDPISEHNRLYWYRQTLGQGPEFLTYFQNEAQLEKSRLLSDRFSAERPKGSFSTLEIQRTEQGDSAMYLCASSFADSGNTIYFGEGSWLTVV.

The V gene is TRBV11-1, the J gene TRBJ2-2; no clear D gene. Germline V gene lookup returns CDR1 SGHAT and CDR2 FQDESV (reference sequence). The CDR3 is 16 residues long. Trimming removed 1 base from V and 1 base from J, with 10 bases in between. The CDR3 protein is CASSLEIAVNTGELFF. The CDR3 DNA sequence: TGTGCCAGCAGCTTAGAGATCGCAGTGAACACCGGGGAGCTGTTTTTT.

The genes are TRBV25-1 and TRBJ1-1; 9 nucleotides agree with TRBD1. Germline assignment: CDR1 MGHDK and CDR2 SYGVNS. The junction had 2 bases not matched to a gene; V was cut back by 3 bases and J by 0 bases. This CDR3 has 15 amino acids. CDR3 DNA: TGTGCCAGCAGTGACGGGACAGGGTTGAACACTGAAGCTTTCTTT. Translation gives CASSDGTGLNTEAFF.

The chain is built from TRBV5-1 and TRBJ2-7; the match to TRBD1 covers 10 bases. V shed 0 bases and J 4 bases; nucleotides not matched to a gene: 7. There are 16 residues in the CDR3. CDR1 and CDR2 from the germline V gene are SGHRS and YFSETQ. The CDR3, as DNA: TGCGCCAGCAGCTTGGGGGAGGACAGGGGGTTGTACGAGCAGTACTTC. This encodes CASSLGEDRGLYEQYF.

This chain uses TRBV9 with TRBJ2-1; 12 nucleotides align to TRBD2. CDR3 size: 16 residues. The V gene end was trimmed by 4 bases and the J gene end by 5 bases; junction bases not matched to a gene: 7. CDR1 is SGDLS, CDR2 YYNGEE, per germline. The CDR3 DNA reads as TGTGCCAGCAGCCCCCGACTAGCGGGAGCCCACAATGAGCAGTTCTTC. This codes for CASSPRLAGAHNEQFF.

Here the CDR3 reads CASSFGVRTEAFF. The CDR3 DNA reads TGTGCCAGCAGTTTCGGGGTGAGGACTGAAGCTTTCTTT. This chain connects TRBV27 to TRBJ1-1; D gene ambiguous. V shed 3 bases and J shed 5 bases, with 10 bases lying between them. The CDR3 spans 13 residues. Germline V gene sequence: CDR1 MNHEY, CDR2 SMNVEV (reference sequence).

This chain uses TRBV7-9 with TRBJ1-2, with D perhaps TRBD1 (5 bases). This CDR3 is 14 amino acids long. The germline V gene has CDR1 SEHNR and CDR2 FQNEAQ (reference sequence). V was shortened by 3 bases and J by 1 base, with 9 bases between the two germline ends. The CDR3, as DNA: TGTGCCAGCAGCTTCCAGGGAAATAACTATGGCTACACCTTC. Protein sequence: CASSFQGNNYGYTF. Full variable domain (remainder filled in from reference TRBV7-9 and TRBJ1-2): DTGVSQNPRHKITKRGQNVTFRCDPISEHNRLYWYRQTLGQGPEFLTYFQNEAQLEKSRLLSDRFSAERPKGSFSTLEIQRTEQGDSAMYLCASSFQGNNYGYTFGSGTRLTVV.

This CDR3 is CASSGTSGSHNEQFF. The CDR3 nucleotides are TGTGCCAGCAGTGGGACTAGCGGGAGCCACAATGAGCAGTTCTTC. V is TRBV5-4 and J is TRBJ2-1, with 14 bases lining up with TRBD2. The CDR3 contains 15 residues. Germline CDR1 and CDR2: SGHNT and YYREEE (reference sequence). J gave up 5 bases and V 5 bases, and 3 bases lay outside the gene matches.

This sequence joins TRBV7-3 and TRBJ2-1; 12 bases line up with TRBD2. From germline, CDR1 is SGHTA and CDR2 FQGTGA. CDR3 length equals 15 residues. The V gene end was trimmed by 5 bases and the J gene end by 4 bases; junction bases not matched to a gene: 3. CDR3 DNA sequence: TGTGCCAGCAGCATGACTAGCGGGAGTTACAATGAGCAGTTCTTC. This codes for CASSMTSGSYNEQFF.

The chain links TRBV6-5 to TRBJ2-1, with D possibly matching TRBD1 (5 bases). Germline values: CDR1 MNHEY, CDR2 SVGAGI. V was clipped by 8 bases and J by 4 bases, with 18 bases between them. CDR3 length: 15 residues. CDR3 bases: TGTGCCAGCCTGGAAAGGGGCAGGGCATACAATGAGCAGTTCTTC. This translates into CASLERGRAYNEQFF.

The V gene is TRBV6-6, the J gene TRBJ2-5, with 13 bases identical to TRBD2. CDR3 length: 16 residues. Germline V gives CDR1 MNHNY, CDR2 SVGAGI (reference sequence). The V and J ends lost 6 bases and 5 bases, in that order; junction bases with no gene match: 9. CDR3 DNA: TGTGCCAGCAGCTGGACTAGCGGGAGCTGGGAGGAGACCCAGTACTTC. Translating it yields CASSWTSGSWEETQYF.

There are a few counts of this clone. V is TRBV11-2 and J is TRBJ2-2; 13 bases map to TRBD2. V lost 6 bases and J lost 3; bases outside the gene matches: 10. The V gene's germline CDR1 is SGHAT and CDR2 FQNNGV. The CDR3 loop spans 18 amino acids. The CDR3 here is CASRTGLAGVRDTGELFF. CDR3 DNA sequence: TGTGCCAGCAGAACCGGACTAGCGGGAGTAAGGGACACCGGGGAGCTGTTTTTT. Drawing the rest from reference TRBV11-2 and TRBJ2-2, the complete variable domain is EAGVAQSPRYKIIEKRQSVAFWCNPISGHATLYWYQQILGQGPKLLIQFQNNGVVDDSQLPKDRFSAERLKGVDSTLKIQPAKLEDSAVYLCASRTGLAGVRDTGELFFGEGSRLTVL.

This clone came up once. At one end the junction does not follow the germline gene, possibly because of a read error. CDR3 residues: CASSEGTGHHRDF. CDR3 sequence (DNA): TGTGCCAGCAGTGAGGGTACGGGACACCATCGGGACTTT. J is TRBJ1-1 and V is TRBV6-1; a possible D gene is TRBD1 (6 bases). Germline-derived CDR1 and CDR2 are MNHNS and SASEGT. The CDR3 totals 13 residues.

The chain joins TRBV28 to TRBJ1-2; unclear D gene. The CDR3 loop spans 15 amino acids. V was shortened by 5 bases and J by 5 bases, with 18 bases between the two germline ends. Germline loops: CDR1 MDHEN, CDR2 SYDVKM. The CDR3 nucleotides read TGTGCCAGCAGTCCCGTGGAGGGAAAGGGTTATGGCTACACCTTC. It encodes CASSPVEGKGYGYTF.

The chain is built from TRBV27 and TRBJ1-6; 10 bases match TRBD1. Per germline, CDR1 MNHEY and CDR2 SMNVEV (reference sequence). V dropped 7 bases and J dropped 6; count of bases not matched to a gene: 9. The CDR3 has 16 amino acids. CDR3 nucleotide sequence: TGTGCCAGCACCGTAGGGACAGGGGCTCCTAATTCACCCCTCCACTTT. Its protein product is CASTVGTGAPNSPLHF.

This chain uses TRBV16 with TRBJ1-5; D not resolved. The CDR3 extends over 14 amino acids. Trimming took off 2 bases at V and 7 bases at J, with 12 bases between the two ends. Looked up from germline, CDR1 is KGHSY and CDR2 is FQNENV. This chain's CDR3 is CASSQGPEGQPQHF. CDR3 bases: TGTGCCAGCAGCCAAGGTCCGGAGGGACAGCCCCAGCATTTT.

The rearrangement joins TRBV30 to TRBJ1-3; tentative D call: TRBD1 (6 bases). Germline lookup yields CDR1 GTSNPN and CDR2 SVGIG (reference sequence). The V and J ends lost 3 bases and 4 bases respectively, with 13 bases between them. The CDR3 loop spans 14 amino acids. CDR3 nucleotides: TGTGCCTGGAGCCTCAGGGGATCGGGAAACACCATATATTTT. Translating gives CAWSLRGSGNTIYF.

The chain has TRBV4-2 and TRBJ1-2; 7 nucleotides align to TRBD1. There are 17 residues in the CDR3. Trimming took 1 base from V and 1 from J; bases not matched to a gene: 9. Germline-derived CDR1 and CDR2 are LGHNA and YNFKEQ. DNA for the CDR3: TGTGCCAGCAGCCAAGGCAGGGACGACAGGGTTAACTATGGCTACACCTTC. This codes for CASSQGRDDRVNYGYTF.